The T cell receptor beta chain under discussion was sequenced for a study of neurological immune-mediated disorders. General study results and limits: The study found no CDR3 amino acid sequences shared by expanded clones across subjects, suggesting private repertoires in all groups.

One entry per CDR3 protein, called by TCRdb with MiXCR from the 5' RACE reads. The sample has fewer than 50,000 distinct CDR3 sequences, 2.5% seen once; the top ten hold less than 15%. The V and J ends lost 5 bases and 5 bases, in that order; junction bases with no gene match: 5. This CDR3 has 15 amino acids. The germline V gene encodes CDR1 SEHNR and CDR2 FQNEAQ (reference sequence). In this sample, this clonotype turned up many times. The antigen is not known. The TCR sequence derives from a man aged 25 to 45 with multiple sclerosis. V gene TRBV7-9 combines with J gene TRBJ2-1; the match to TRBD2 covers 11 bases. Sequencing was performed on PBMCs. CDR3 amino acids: CASSMTSGVNNEQFF. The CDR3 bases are TGTGCCAGCAGCATGACTAGCGGGGTTAACAATGAGCAGTTCTTC.